The source of this T cell receptor (beta chain) is a study of blood T cell repertoires in COVID-19. Study background: Donors in the United States, Italy and Spain gave samples during acute or convalescent COVID-19. Sources were T cells, B-cell-depleted T cells, or PBMCs; the material itself was cDNA or gDNA.

V shed 3 bases and J shed 2 bases, with 11 bases lying between them. The CDR3 is 13 amino acids. Germline V gene data show CDR1 as GTSNPN and CDR2 as SVGIG (reference sequence). Per the original methods: Amplification with reference gene primers provided the estimates of nucleated cell counts. TCRdb keeps only in-frame clones here, not all; method: immunoSEQ multiplex PCR. Clone size and V and J calls were adopted from that table, with D and trimming inferred from the DNA. The table lists roughly 50,000 clones, about four fifths of them singletons. This sequence was found in a man between 35 and 55 years old with acute or convalescent COVID-19. The chain uses TRBV30 and TRBJ2-7, with D possibly being TRBD1 (6 bases). Sequencing input: peripheral blood. CDR3 region: CAWSPDSPYEQYF. Here the CDR3 DNA reads TGTGCCTGGAGCCCGGACAGTCCCTACGAGCAGTACTTC. The full variable domain, rest sourced from reference TRBV30 and TRBJ2-7, is SQTIHQWPATLVQPVGSPLSLECTVEGTSNPNLYWYRQAAGRGLQLLFYSVGIGQISSEVPQNLSASRPQDRQFILSSKKLLLSDSGFYLCAWSPDSPYEQYFGPGTRLTVT.